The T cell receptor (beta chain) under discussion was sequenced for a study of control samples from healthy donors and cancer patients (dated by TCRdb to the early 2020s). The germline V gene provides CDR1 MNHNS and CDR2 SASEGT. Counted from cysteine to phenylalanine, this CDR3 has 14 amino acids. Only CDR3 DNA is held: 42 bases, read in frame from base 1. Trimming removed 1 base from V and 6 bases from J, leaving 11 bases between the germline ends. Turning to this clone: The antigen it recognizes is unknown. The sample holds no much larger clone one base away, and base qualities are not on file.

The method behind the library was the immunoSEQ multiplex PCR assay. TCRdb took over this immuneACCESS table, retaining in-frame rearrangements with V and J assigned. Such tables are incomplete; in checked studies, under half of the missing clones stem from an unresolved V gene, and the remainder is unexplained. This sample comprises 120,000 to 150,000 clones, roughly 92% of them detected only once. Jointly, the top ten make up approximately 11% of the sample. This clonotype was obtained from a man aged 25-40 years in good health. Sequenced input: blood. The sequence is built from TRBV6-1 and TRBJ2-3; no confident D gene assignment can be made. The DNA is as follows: TGTGCCAGCAGTGAAGGGCCGGCGGTGGATACGCAGTATTTT. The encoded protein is CASSEGPAVDTQYF.